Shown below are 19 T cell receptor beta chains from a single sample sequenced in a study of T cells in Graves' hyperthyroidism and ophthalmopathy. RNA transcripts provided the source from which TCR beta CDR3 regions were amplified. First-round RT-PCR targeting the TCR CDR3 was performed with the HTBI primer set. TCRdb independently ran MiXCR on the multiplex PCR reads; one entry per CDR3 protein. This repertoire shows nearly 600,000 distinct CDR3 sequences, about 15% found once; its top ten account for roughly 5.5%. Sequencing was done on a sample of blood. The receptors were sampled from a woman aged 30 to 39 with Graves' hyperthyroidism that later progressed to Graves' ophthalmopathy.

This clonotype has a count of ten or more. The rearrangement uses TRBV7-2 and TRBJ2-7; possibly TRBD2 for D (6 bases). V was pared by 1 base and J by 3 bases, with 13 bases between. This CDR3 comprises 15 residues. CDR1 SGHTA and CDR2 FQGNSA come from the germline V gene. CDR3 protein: CASSLVGTGDYEQYF. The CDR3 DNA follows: TGTGCCAGCAGCTTAGTTGGGACTGGGGACTACGAGCAGTACTTC.

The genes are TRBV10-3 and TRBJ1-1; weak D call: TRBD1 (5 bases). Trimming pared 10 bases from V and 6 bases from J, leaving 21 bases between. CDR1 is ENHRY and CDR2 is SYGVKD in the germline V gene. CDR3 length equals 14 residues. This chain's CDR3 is CATAPGREHPEAFF. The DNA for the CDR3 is TGTGCCACGGCCCCAGGGCGAGAACACCCTGAAGCTTTCTTT.

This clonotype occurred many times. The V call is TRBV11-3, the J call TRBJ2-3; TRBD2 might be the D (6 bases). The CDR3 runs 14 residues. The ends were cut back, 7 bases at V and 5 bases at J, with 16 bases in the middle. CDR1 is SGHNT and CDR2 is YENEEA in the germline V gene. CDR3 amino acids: CASNPGSLLDTQYF. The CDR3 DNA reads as TGTGCCAGCAACCCCGGGAGTCTCCTAGATACGCAGTATTTT.

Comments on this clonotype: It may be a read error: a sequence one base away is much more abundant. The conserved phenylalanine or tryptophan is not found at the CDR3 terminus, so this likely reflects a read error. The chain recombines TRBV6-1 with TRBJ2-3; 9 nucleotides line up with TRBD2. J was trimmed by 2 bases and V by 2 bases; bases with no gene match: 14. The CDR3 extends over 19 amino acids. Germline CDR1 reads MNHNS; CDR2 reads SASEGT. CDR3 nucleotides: TGTGCCAGCAGTGAATGGGTAGCGGGAGTTTATTCAGACACAGATACGCAGTATCTT. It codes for CASSEWVAGVYSDTDTQYL.

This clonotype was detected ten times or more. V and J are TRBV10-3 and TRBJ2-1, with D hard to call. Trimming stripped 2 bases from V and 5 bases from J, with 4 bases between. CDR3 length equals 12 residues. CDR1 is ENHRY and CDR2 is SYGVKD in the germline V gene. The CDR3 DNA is TGTGCCATCAGTGAGCCAGACAATGAGCAGTTCTTC. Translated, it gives CAISEPDNEQFF.

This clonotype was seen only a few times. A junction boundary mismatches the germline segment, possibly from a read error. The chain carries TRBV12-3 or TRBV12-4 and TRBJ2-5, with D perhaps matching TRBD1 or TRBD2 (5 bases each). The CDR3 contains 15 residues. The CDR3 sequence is CANSLMGELQETQYF. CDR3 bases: TGTGCCAACAGTTTAATGGGGGAATTACAAGAGACCCAGTACTTC.

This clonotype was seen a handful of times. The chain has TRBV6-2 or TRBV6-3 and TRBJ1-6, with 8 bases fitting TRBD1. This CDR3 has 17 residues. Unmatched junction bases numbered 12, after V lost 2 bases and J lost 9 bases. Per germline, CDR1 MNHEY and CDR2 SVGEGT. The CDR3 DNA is TGTGCCAGCAGTTACCCCCCAGGGGGCTTGGAAAGTTCACCCCTCCACTTT. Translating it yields CASSYPPGGLESSPLHF.

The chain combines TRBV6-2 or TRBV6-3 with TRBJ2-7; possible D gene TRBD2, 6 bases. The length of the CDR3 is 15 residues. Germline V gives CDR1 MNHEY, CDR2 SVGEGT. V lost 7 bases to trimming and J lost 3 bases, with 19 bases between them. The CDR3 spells CASTEGLSGYYEQYF. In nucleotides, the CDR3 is TGTGCCAGCACCGAAGGACTATCGGGGTACTACGAGCAGTACTTC.

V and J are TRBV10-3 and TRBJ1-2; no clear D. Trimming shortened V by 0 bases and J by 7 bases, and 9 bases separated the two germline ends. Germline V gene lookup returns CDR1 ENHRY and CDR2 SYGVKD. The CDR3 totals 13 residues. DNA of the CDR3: TGTGCCATCAGTGAGTCGGAAGGTAGTGGCTACACCTTC. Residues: CAISESEGSGYTF.

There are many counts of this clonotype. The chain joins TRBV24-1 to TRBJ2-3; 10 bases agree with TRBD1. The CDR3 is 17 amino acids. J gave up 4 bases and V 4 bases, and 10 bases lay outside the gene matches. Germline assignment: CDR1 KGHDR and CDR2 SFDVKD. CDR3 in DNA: TGTGCCACCAGTGACACTACAGGGACAGGGGAGGCAGATACGCAGTATTTT. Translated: CATSDTTGTGEADTQYF.

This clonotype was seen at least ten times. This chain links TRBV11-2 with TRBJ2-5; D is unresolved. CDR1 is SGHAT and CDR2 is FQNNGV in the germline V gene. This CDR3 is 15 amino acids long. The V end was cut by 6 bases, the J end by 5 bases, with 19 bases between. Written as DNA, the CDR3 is TGTGCCAGCAGTTTTGGTGCCGGCCCCGCCGAGACCCAGTACTTC. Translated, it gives CASSFGAGPAETQYF.

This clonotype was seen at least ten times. In DNA form, the CDR3 reads TGTGCCAGCAGCCAGGGACCGAAGGACTGGGACAATGAGCAGTTCTTC. It yields the protein CASSQGPKDWDNEQFF. The chain links TRBV14 to TRBJ2-1; the D gene could be TRBD1 or TRBD2 (5 bases each). The CDR3 consists of 16 residues. V lost 3 bases and J lost 5, with 17 bases in between. In germline, CDR1 is SGHDN, CDR2 FVKESK. The full variable domain, completed using reference TRBV14 and TRBJ2-1, is EAGVTQFPSHSVIEKGQTVTLRCDPISGHDNLYWYRRVMGKEIKFLLHFVKESKQDESGMPNNRFLAERTGGTYSTLKVQPAELEDSGVYFCASSQGPKDWDNEQFFGPGTRLTVL.

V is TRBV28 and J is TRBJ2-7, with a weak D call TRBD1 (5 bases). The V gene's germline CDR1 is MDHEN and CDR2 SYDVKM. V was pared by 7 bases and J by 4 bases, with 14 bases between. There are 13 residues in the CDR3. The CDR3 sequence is CASTLTAPYEQYF. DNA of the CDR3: TGTGCCAGCACCCTGACAGCACCTTACGAGCAGTACTTC.

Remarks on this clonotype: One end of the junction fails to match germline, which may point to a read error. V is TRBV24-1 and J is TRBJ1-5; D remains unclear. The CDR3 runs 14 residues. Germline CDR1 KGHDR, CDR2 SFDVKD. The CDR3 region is CAASESRGNQPQHF. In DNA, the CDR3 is TGTGCCGCCAGCGAGAGTCGGGGCAATCAGCCCCAGCATTTT.

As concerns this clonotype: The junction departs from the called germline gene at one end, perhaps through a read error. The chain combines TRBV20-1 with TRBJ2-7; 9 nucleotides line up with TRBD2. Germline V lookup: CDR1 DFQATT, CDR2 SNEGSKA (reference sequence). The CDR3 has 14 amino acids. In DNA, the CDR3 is TGCAGTGCTAGTCCGACTAGCGGACCCTACGAGCGGTACTTC. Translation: CSASPTSGPYERYF.

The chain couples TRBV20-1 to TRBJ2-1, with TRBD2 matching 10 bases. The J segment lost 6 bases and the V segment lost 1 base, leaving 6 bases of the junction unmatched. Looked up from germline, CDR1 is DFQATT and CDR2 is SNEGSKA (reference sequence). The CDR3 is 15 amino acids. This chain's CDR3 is CSARALAGAVNEQFF. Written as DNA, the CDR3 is TGCAGTGCTAGAGCTCTAGCGGGAGCTGTCAATGAGCAGTTCTTC.

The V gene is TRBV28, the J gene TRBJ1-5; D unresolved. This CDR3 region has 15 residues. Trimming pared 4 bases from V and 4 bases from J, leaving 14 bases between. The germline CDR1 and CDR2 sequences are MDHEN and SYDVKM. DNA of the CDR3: TGTGCCAGCAGTTCCCGGACGTCCTATAATCAGCCCCAGCATTTT. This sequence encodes CASSSRTSYNQPQHF.

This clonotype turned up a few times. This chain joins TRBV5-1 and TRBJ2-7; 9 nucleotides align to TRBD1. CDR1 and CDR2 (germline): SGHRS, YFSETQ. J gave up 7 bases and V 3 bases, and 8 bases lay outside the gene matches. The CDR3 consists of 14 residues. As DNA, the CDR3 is TGCGCCAGCAGCTCCGCACAGGGGGCGCAAGAGCAGTACTTC. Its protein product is CASSSAQGAQEQYF.

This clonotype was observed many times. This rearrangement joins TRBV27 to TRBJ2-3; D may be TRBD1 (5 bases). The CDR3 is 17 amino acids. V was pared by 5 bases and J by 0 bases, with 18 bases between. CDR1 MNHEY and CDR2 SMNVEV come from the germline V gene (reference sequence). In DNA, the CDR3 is TGTGCCAGCAGTCCCTCGCTCGTTGACAGTAGCACAGATACGCAGTATTTT. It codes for CASSPSLVDSSTDTQYF.